The 11 T cell receptor beta chains reported below all come from one sample, sequenced in a study of T cells after yellow fever vaccination (dated by TCRdb to the late 2010s). Library prep was done by 5' RACE. Sequenced on an Illumina HiSeq 2500. TCRdb handled the public reads itself, with Q25 trimming in fastp and clone calling in MiXCR, and kept productive beta chains. Each CDR3 protein appears once, grouped with its most common genes and DNA. In this sample the table shows about 510,000 distinct CDR3 sequences, 21% of which occur a single time. Roughly a sixth of the sample goes to the ten largest clones. This sample's treatment or condition label indicates: live attenuated yellow fever vaccine strain. Sequenced here: PBMCs, sampled approximately 20 days after the first yellow fever vaccination. Receptors originate from a man aged 18 to 30 who received the YFV17D yellow fever vaccine.

This clonotype turned up a few times. This sequence joins TRBV6-1 and TRBJ2-5; possibly TRBD1 or TRBD2 for D (6 bases each). This CDR3 is 15 amino acids long. V dropped 6 bases and J dropped 2 bases, with 16 bases sitting between them. CDR1 and CDR2 from the germline V gene are MNHNS and SASEGT. The CDR3 sequence: CASSRDGGHQETQYF. The CDR3 DNA sequence: TGTGCCAGCAGCAGGGACGGGGGCCATCAAGAGACCCAGTACTTC.

A few counts support this clonotype. This sequence joins TRBV20-1 and TRBJ2-1, with D perhaps assigned TRBD1 or TRBD2 (6 bases each). Trimming removed 6 bases from V and 4 bases from J, with 25 bases in between. The CDR3 runs 17 residues. Per the germline V gene, CDR1 is DFQATT and CDR2 is SNEGSKA (reference sequence). CDR3 bases: TGCAGTGCCTTGGTACGGTTCGCGGCGGGGACATACAATGAGCAGTTCTTC. This sequence encodes CSALVRFAAGTYNEQFF.

The rearrangement joins TRBV11-2 to TRBJ2-3; TRBD2 matches 7 bases. The trim removed 3 bases at V and 3 bases at J, leaving 24 bases unmatched. This CDR3 region has 21 residues. CDR1 and CDR2 from the germline V gene are SGHAT and FQNNGV. CDR3 DNA: TGTGCCAGCAGCTTCGAGCGTCTTAAGTGGGTTGGGCGGGGGAGAACAGATACGCAGTATTTT. It is translated as CASSFERLKWVGRGRTDTQYF. Supplemented by reference TRBV11-2 and TRBJ2-3, the full variable domain reads EAGVAQSPRYKIIEKRQSVAFWCNPISGHATLYWYQQILGQGPKLLIQFQNNGVVDDSQLPKDRFSAERLKGVDSTLKIQPAKLEDSAVYLCASSFERLKWVGRGRTDTQYFGPGTRLTVL.

This clonotype turned up a few times. The chain uses TRBV18 and TRBJ2-5; 7 bases agree with TRBD1. V trimming: 6 bases; J trimming: 3 bases; junction bases outside the gene matches: 4. The CDR3 has 13 residues. The V gene's germline CDR1 is KGHSH and CDR2 LQKENI. CDR3 region: CASSFGQEETQYF. CDR3 sequence (DNA): TGTGCCAGCTCCTTTGGACAGGAAGAGACCCAGTACTTC. Full variable domain (remainder filled in from reference TRBV18 and TRBJ2-5): NAGVMQNPRHLVRRRGQEARLRCSPMKGHSHVYWYRQLPEEGLKFMVYLQKENIIDESGMPKERFSAEFPKEGPSILRIQQVVRGDSAAYFCASSFGQEETQYFGPGTRLLVL.

V and J are TRBV11-2 and TRBJ1-1, with D unresolved. Germline CDR1 is SGHAT and CDR2 is FQNNGV. The CDR3 loop spans 12 amino acids. V lost 5 bases to trimming and J lost 3 bases, with 7 bases between them. The CDR3 here is CASSRRDTEAFF. In DNA, the CDR3 is TGTGCCAGCAGCAGACGAGACACTGAAGCTTTCTTT.

The CDR3 protein is CASSLMLAGTDTQYF. The CDR3 region has the DNA TGCGCCAGCAGCTTGATGCTAGCGGGGACAGATACGCAGTATTTT. The rearrangement joins TRBV5-1 to TRBJ2-3, with TRBD2 identical over 9 bases. V gave up 1 base and J gave up 3 bases; unmatched junction bases: 3. The germline CDR1 and CDR2 sequences are SGHRS and YFSETQ. CDR3 length: 15 residues.

This clonotype occurred a few times. This chain links TRBV5-5 with TRBJ2-5; the D gene is possibly TRBD1 (5 bases). The germline V gene has CDR1 SGHKS and CDR2 YYEKEE (reference sequence). The CDR3 sequence is 15 residues long. The V gene lost 4 bases and the J gene lost 2 bases, with 15 bases spanning the gap. CDR3 sequence reads: CASSPLGLEQETQYF. The CDR3 DNA reads as TGTGCCAGCAGCCCGTTGGGGCTGGAGCAAGAGACCCAGTACTTC. Together with reference TRBV5-5 and TRBJ2-5, the CDR3 gives the full variable domain: DAGVTQSPTHLIKTRGQQVTLRCSPISGHKSVSWYQQVLGQGPQFIFQYYEKEERGRGNFPDRFSARQFPNYSSELNVNALLLGDSALYLCASSPLGLEQETQYFGPGTRLLVL.

This sequence joins TRBV6-1 and TRBJ1-5, with 9 bases matching TRBD1. CDR3 length equals 17 residues. CDR1 and CDR2 (germline): MNHNS, SASEGT. Trimming removed 6 bases from V and 4 bases from J; junction bases left unmatched: 13. In DNA form, the CDR3 reads TGTGCCAGCAGAGATTTACAGGGGGCCACCTTTAATCAGCCCCAGCATTTT. Its protein is CASRDLQGATFNQPQHF.

The rearrangement links TRBV5-5 to TRBJ1-1; D remains ambiguous. The ends were cut back, 6 bases at V and 10 bases at J, with 16 bases in the middle. Germline CDR1 SGHKS, CDR2 YYEKEE (reference sequence). This CDR3 has 12 amino acids. The DNA of the CDR3 is TGTGCCAGCATCTGGGATGACGGAAGAGCTTTCTTT. This sequence encodes CASIWDDGRAFF.

The chain has TRBV4-1 and TRBJ2-5, with 7 bases fitting TRBD1. CDR3 length: 14 residues. Germline V gene data show CDR1 as MGHRA and CDR2 as YSYEKL. The trim removed 2 bases at V and 2 bases at J, leaving 2 bases unmatched. The CDR3 sequence: CASSQQQGQETQYF. Written as DNA, the CDR3 is TGCGCCAGCAGCCAACAACAGGGGCAAGAGACCCAGTACTTC.

The gene calls are TRBV18 and TRBJ2-1, with D tentatively TRBD2 (6 bases). The germline V and J ends were trimmed by 4 bases and 10 bases, with 20 bases remaining between them. The CDR3 runs to 15 residues. CDR1 KGHSH and CDR2 LQKENI come from the germline V gene. The CDR3 nucleotides read TGTGCCAGCTCACTACGGGGGACTGACAAATCGGAGCAGTTCTTC. Encoded protein: CASSLRGTDKSEQFF.